This TCR beta chain was recovered during a study of human T cells and chemical hapten exposure. About the research overall: Patches with 0.01% DPC went on the upper back, and the tests were read at 6 days. Enrolled patients were predominantly female and had alopecia areata, totalis or universalis.

Time point denoted: pre-sensitization, week 0. Treatment defined: therapeutic diphenylcyclopropenone sensitization with weekly scalp DPC. Individual cDNA molecules received unique molecular identifiers in the library. Original handling: Counting gave a median of around 89,000 TCRs per sample, with values ranging from 23,224 to 690,600. TCRdb passed the RACE reads through MiXCR, listing each CDR3 protein once. The V and J calls were not made by the authors but by TCRdb's processing. The sample consists of fewer than 150,000 distinct CDR3 sequences, roughly 13% of them appearing once. Trimming took 4 bases from V and 3 from J; bases not matched to a gene: 8. The CDR3 runs 16 residues. Germline V gene sequence: CDR1 DFQATT, CDR2 SNEGSKA (reference sequence). This clonotype was seen a handful of times.

J is TRBJ1-6 and V is TRBV20-1; 8 nucleotides agree with TRBD1. The TCR comes from a woman aged 18-29 years with alopecia areata. Some clones in this sample may be carry-over from other donors' samples. Sequencing used whole blood, obtained in connection with sensitization to the hapten diphenylcyclopropenone (DPC). The CDR3 region is CSANYPDRGYNSPLHF. The CDR3 nucleotides read TGCAGTGCTAATTACCCTGACAGGGGCTATAATTCACCCCTCCACTTT.